This T cell receptor beta chain originates from a study of blood T cell repertoires in COVID-19. This CDR3 region has 13 residues. V dropped 0 bases and J dropped 6 bases, with 9 bases sitting between them. Germline CDR1 and CDR2: MNHEY and SVGAGI. The protocol was immunoSEQ multiplex PCR, while the TCRdb copy is restricted to in-frame clones and leaves out a portion. The sample records roughly 80,000 clones, about nine tenths being singletons. This TCR derives from a woman in her forties or fifties in a cohort sampled during active COVID-19. What was sequenced was peripheral blood. V and J are TRBV6-5 and TRBJ2-7, with D possibly TRBD1 on 5 matching bases. Here the CDR3 DNA reads TGTGCCAGCAGTTACTCGCGCCAGGGCGAGCAGTACTTC. Residues: CASSYSRQGEQYF.